A selection of T cell receptor beta chains follows, all from one sample in a study of tumor-infiltrating lymphocytes in primary liver carcinoma. TCRdb redid the calling of the multiplex PCR reads with MiXCR, one entry per CDR3 protein. The sample lists 75,000 to 90,000 distinct CDR3 sequences, 60% to 75% occurring once. Sample: liver tumor tissue from sampling region 1. All receptors derive from a man aged 40-55 years with primary liver carcinoma and hepatitis B virus infection. The CDR3 runs from the conserved cysteine through the conserved F or W. The D gene is left open where the match is weak. Size is omitted from some rows. Given values are once, few, many or a class for expanded clones.

TRBV12-5,TRBJ1-1,-,-,TGTGCTAGTGGTTTGAGGCAGGGCGAAGCTTTCTTC,CASGLRQGEAFF
TRBV12-3/TRBV12-4,TRBJ2-2,-,-,TGTGCCAGCAGTGGTATCCGGAGTTCACCCGGGGAGCTCTTTTTT,CASSGIRSSPGELFF
TRBV6-5,TRBJ2-7,-,-,TGTGCCAGCAGGGTTGACACTTCCTACGAGCAGTACTTC,CASRVDTSYEQYF
TRBV12-3/TRBV12-4,TRBJ1-4,-,-,TGTGCCAGCAGTTTAGTGCAGACTGATGAAAAACTGTCTTTT,CASSLVQTDEKLSF
TRBV5-1,TRBJ2-5,many,TRBD2,TGCGCCAGCAGCTCCAACCCCCTAGCGGGAGCCGTAGAGACCCAGTACTTC,CASSSNPLAGAVETQYF
TRBV7-3,TRBJ1-1,-,-,TGTGCCAGCAGCTGGATCGGGGACACTGAAGCTTTCTTT,CASSWIGDTEAFF
TRBV5-1,TRBJ2-3,-,TRBD2,TGCGCCAGCAGCATAGGGACTAGCGGGAGCGACACAGATACGCAGTATTTT,CASSIGTSGSDTDTQYF
TRBV2,TRBJ2-6,-,-,TGTGCCAGCAGTGAAGCAGACGTCCTGACTTTC,CASSEADVLTF
TRBV25-1,TRBJ2-7,few,-,TGTGCCAGCAGTGAATTGGGGGATAGCACCTACGAGCAGTACTTC,CASSELGDSTYEQYF
TRBV7-8,TRBJ2-3,-,-,TGTGCCAGCAGCGTTAGTTTGACCACGGATACGCAGTGTTTT,CASSVSLTTDTQCF
TRBV29-1,TRBJ2-5,-,TRBD2,TGTAGCGTTGATCGGGGGAGGGAGACCCAGAACTTC,CSVDRGRETQNF
TRBV5-5,TRBJ2-3,-,-,TGTGCCAGCAGCTTGGCGGCGCTAGTGGGAAACACAGATACGCAGTATTTT,CASSLAALVGNTDTQYF
TRBV11-2,TRBJ2-7,-,-,TGTGCCAGCAGCTTAGAGAGGCGCGCCGGGCAATACTTC,CASSLERRAGQYF
TRBV4-1,TRBJ2-7,few,TRBD2,TGCGCCAGCAGCCAAGAGTTAGCGGGGTCCTACGAGCAGTACTTC,CASSQELAGSYEQYF
TRBV20-1,TRBJ2-3,-,TRBD2,TGCAGTGCTAGGGCGGGACTAGCGGGAGGTCGCACAGATACGCAGTATTTT,CSARAGLAGGRTDTQYF
TRBV2,TRBJ2-5,many,TRBD1,TGTGCCAGCACGGAGTGGGACAGGCAAGAGACCCAGTACTTC,CASTEWDRQETQYF
TRBV11-2,TRBJ1-1,-,-,TGTGCCGGCAGGTTAGATGTGAACACTGAAGCTTTCTTT,CAGRLDVNTEAFF
TRBV6-2/TRBV6-3,TRBJ2-1,-,-,TGTGCCAGCAGTTACAGGGGGTGGGACTCCTACAATGAGCAGTTCTTC,CASSYRGWDSYNEQFF
TRBV29-1,TRBJ1-1,-,TRBD1,TGTAGCATTGAAGTAGGGGCAGGGGGTATTGGTGAAGCTTTCTTT,CSIEVGAGGIGEAFF
TRBV12-3/TRBV12-4,TRBJ2-3,-,-,TGTGCCAGTAGTTTCCGGGAGATACACACAGATACGCAGTATTTT,CASSFREIHTDTQYF
TRBV11-2,TRBJ2-5,few,-,TGTGTCAGCAGCTTGGACTACAGGGTACAAGAGACCCAGTACTTC,CVSSLDYRVQETQYF
TRBV6-6,TRBJ2-1,-,-,TGTGCCAGGATTAACCTGCACTCCCACAACGAGCAGTTCTTC,CARINLHSHNEQFF
TRBV12-3/TRBV12-4,TRBJ1-4,many,TRBD1,TGTGCCAGCAGTCCAGGGGGACAGGGATATGAAAAACTGTTTTTT,CASSPGGQGYEKLFF
TRBV5-4,TRBJ2-1,-,TRBD2,TGTGCCAGGAGCGATCGACAAGCGGGGTACAGTGAGCAGTTCTTC,CARSDRQAGYSEQFF
TRBV11-2,TRBJ2-7,medium-sized,-,TGTGCCAGCAGCTTCGGAGTTCCTCGAATCGAGCAGTACTTC,CASSFGVPRIEQYF
TRBV28,TRBJ2-7,few,-,TGTGCCAGCAGTTTAGGAGGGGGCGTGTTCGAGCAGTACTTC,CASSLGGGVFEQYF
TRBV11-2,TRBJ2-1,-,-,TGTGCCAGCAGCGACGACAGGCCGTCCTACAATGAGCAGTTCTTC,CASSDDRPSYNEQFF
TRBV12-3/TRBV12-4,TRBJ2-7,many,TRBD2,TGTGCCAGCGGACTAGCAGACTCCTACGAGCAGTACTTC,CASGLADSYEQYF
TRBV11-2,TRBJ2-3,-,-,TGTGCCAGCAGCTTAGACGGCGCGGGGTCGGGCGAAAATACGCAGTATTTT,CASSLDGAGSGENTQYF
TRBV20-1,TRBJ1-1,-,-,TGCAGTGCTAGTCGAGACAGCCTGAACACTGAAGCTTTCTTT,CSASRDSLNTEAFF
TRBV7-2,TRBJ2-5,-,-,TGTGCCAGGAGCTTACTGGGCCCGACAGAGACCCAGTACTTC,CARSLLGPTETQYF
TRBV11-2,TRBJ2-2,-,TRBD1,TGCACCAGCAGCTTTGATCGGGACAGGGTCGACACCGGGGAGCTGTTTTTT,CTSSFDRDRVDTGELFF
TRBV11-3,TRBJ2-1,medium-sized,-,TGTGCCAGCAGCTTAGGACTTTCAAATGAGCAGTTCTTC,CASSLGLSNEQFF